These T cell receptor beta chains were read from a single sample in a study of T cells in Graves' hyperthyroidism and ophthalmopathy. MiXCR was run by TCRdb on the multiplex PCR reads, yielding one entry per CDR3 protein. Here the sample spans a few hundred thousand distinct CDR3 sequences, around 42% being singletons. Sequencing was done on a sample of peripheral blood or thyroid tissue (not recorded which). The receptors here all came from a young woman with Graves' hyperthyroidism. Both conserved end residues are part of each CDR3. Each record gives: V gene, clone size, D gene, J gene, CDR3 DNA, CDR3 protein. D genes are given only for firm matches. Rows give clone size only sometimes, using once, few, many, or a class for an expanded clone.

>TRBV7-2|NA|NA|TRBJ2-7
TGTGCCAGCAGCTTCTCAGGGATTGGCTCCTACGAGCAGTACTTC
CASSFSGIGSYEQYF
>TRBV6-5|NA|NA|TRBJ1-4
TGTGCCATCAGCCAGTCGGTGTTTGAAAAACTGTTTTTT
CAISQSVFEKLFF
>TRBV7-3|NA|NA|TRBJ2-2
TGTGCCAGCAGCTTACTCGGACGGGAGCTGTTTTTT
CASSLLGRELFF
>TRBV29-1|NA|TRBD1|TRBJ2-2
TGCAGCGTTCTGCCGGGACAGGGGAACGGGGAGCTGTTTTTT
CSVLPGQGNGELFF
>TRBV2|NA|NA|TRBJ1-1
TGTGCCAGCGATATAGTAAACACTGAAGCCTTCTTT
CASDIVNTEAFF
>TRBV11-1|NA|NA|TRBJ2-7
TGTGCCAGCAGCTTAGGCGGGACACCCAGCTCCTACGAGCAGTACTTC
CASSLGGTPSSYEQYF
>TRBV10-3|NA|NA|TRBJ1-1
TGTGCCGGATCCGGGGGGGGGGCCGACACTGAAGCTTTCTTT
CAGSGGGADTEAFF
>TRBV7-9|NA|NA|TRBJ1-5
TGTGCCAGCACCATCTACGGGGGCAATCAGCCCCAGCATTTT
CASTIYGGNQPQHF
>TRBV7-2|few|NA|TRBJ2-5
TGCGCCAGCAGCCAACTGGGTCGGACCTACCAAGAGACCCAGTACTTC
CASSQLGRTYQETQYF
>TRBV20-1|NA|NA|TRBJ2-7
TGCAGTGCTAGGGACTCTAAGGACAACTCCTACGAGCAGTACTTC
CSARDSKDNSYEQYF
>TRBV7-9|NA|NA|TRBJ1-5
TGTGCCAGCAGCCGCTTCGGGGTACAGCATTTT
CASSRFGVQHF
>TRBV2|few|NA|TRBJ1-5
TGTGCCAGCATCCCCCGGGGGGGTATTGGTCAGCCCCAGCATTTT
CASIPRGGIGQPQHF
>TRBV7-2|many|NA|TRBJ1-4
TGTGCCAGCAGCTTAGTTGGACAGATGACCGGGGAACTGTTTTTT
CASSLVGQMTGELFF
>TRBV29-1|many|NA|TRBJ1-2
TGCAGCGTTGCCCCGGGGGGCTCTAACTATGGCTACACCTTC
CSVAPGGSNYGYTF
>TRBV10-2|NA|NA|TRBJ1-1
TGCGCCAGCAGCAGTTACAGACGGATGAACACTGAAGCTTTCTTT
CASSSYRRMNTEAFF
>TRBV6-1|NA|TRBD2|TRBJ2-7
TGTGCCAGCAGTCGGGCACTAGCGGGAGACGAGCAGTACTTC
CASSRALAGDEQYF
>TRBV12-3/TRBV12-4|NA|NA|TRBJ1-6
TGTGCCAGCAGTTTGGTCCAGTATAATTCACCCCTCCACTTT
CASSLVQYNSPLHF
>TRBV15|NA|NA|TRBJ2-3
TGTGCCACCAGCCCGCGAGGGGGGGCGACCTTCACAGATACGCAGTATTTT
CATSPRGGATFTDTQYF